The clone carrying this T cell receptor beta chain was detected a few times. Antigen: not known. CDR1 and CDR2 (germline): LNHDA, SQIVND (reference sequence). J was trimmed by 2 bases and V by 7 bases; bases with no gene match: 7. The CDR3 contains 15 residues. This entry comes from a study of beta chain features in type 1 diabetes. Study context: Healthy donors, compared against patients, showed similar age, gender and cell yields.

Post-sort purity exceeded 98% for all sorted populations. Reverse transcribing all isolated RNA meant expressed TCRB transcripts were sequenced. An average of approximately 4 million reads was obtained for naive, central memory and regulatory T cell samples. Sequenced by immunoSEQ multiplex PCR; TCRdb stores in-frame clones only, minus some. The data contain 300,000 to 400,000 clones, roughly 12% of them singletons. Study results and limitations: Patients with Type 1 diabetes showed moderately but significantly shorter TCRB CDR3s in all four CD4+ subsets. TCRB repertoires of naive, central memory and Treg cells appeared more similar among patients than among healthy donors.

The sequence was collected from a woman aged 18-29 years with type 1 diabetes. Sequencing was done on a sample of naive CD4+ T cells from blood. The chain recombines TRBV19 with TRBJ2-2, with 7 bases aligning to TRBD1. The CDR3 reads CASTAGTANTGELFF. Here the CDR3 DNA reads TGTGCCAGTACGGCTGGGACAGCTAACACCGGGGAGCTGTTTTTT.